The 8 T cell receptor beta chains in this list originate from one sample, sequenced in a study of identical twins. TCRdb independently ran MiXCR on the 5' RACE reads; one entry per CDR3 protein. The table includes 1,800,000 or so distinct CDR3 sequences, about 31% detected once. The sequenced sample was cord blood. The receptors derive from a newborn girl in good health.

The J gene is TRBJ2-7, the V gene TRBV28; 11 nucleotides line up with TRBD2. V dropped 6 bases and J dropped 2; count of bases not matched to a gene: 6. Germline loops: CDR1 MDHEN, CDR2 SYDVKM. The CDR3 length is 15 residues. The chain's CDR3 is CASSSGLAGPYEQYF. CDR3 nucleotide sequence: TGTGCCAGCAGCTCTGGACTAGCGGGCCCCTACGAGCAGTACTTC.

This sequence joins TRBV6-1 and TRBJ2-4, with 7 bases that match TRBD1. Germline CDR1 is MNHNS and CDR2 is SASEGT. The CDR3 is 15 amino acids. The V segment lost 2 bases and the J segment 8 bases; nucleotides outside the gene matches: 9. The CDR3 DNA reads TGTGCCAGCAGTGAACCCGGACAGGTTAGGGACATTCAGTACTTC. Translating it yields CASSEPGQVRDIQYF.

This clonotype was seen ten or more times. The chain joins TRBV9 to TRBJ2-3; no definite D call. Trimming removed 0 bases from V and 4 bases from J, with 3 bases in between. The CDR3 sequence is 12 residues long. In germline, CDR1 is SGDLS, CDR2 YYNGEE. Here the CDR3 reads CASSVGADTQYF. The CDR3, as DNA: TGTGCCAGCAGCGTAGGGGCAGATACGCAGTATTTT. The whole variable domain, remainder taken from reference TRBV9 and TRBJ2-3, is DSGVTQTPKHLITATGQRVTLRCSPRSGDLSVYWYQQSLDQGLQFLIQYYNGEERAKGNILERFSAQQFPDLHSELNLSSLELGDSALYFCASSVGADTQYFGPGTRLTVL.

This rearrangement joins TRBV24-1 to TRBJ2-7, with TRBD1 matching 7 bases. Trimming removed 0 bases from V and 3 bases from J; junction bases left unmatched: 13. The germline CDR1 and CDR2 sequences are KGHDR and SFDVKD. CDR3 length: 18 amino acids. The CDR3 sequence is CATSDLIIPGTVFYEQYF. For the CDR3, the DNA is TGTGCCACCAGTGATTTGATTATCCCCGGGACAGTCTTCTACGAGCAGTACTTC.

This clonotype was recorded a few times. CDR3 sequence reads: CASSRSLAGVTYNEQFF. CDR3 nucleotides: TGTGCCAGCAGCCGAAGTTTAGCGGGTGTCACCTACAATGAGCAGTTCTTC. The V gene is TRBV4-2, the J gene TRBJ2-1; the match to TRBD2 covers 7 bases. The trim removed 4 bases at V and 2 bases at J, leaving 11 bases unmatched. The germline V gene encodes CDR1 LGHNA and CDR2 YNFKEQ. The CDR3 extends over 17 amino acids.

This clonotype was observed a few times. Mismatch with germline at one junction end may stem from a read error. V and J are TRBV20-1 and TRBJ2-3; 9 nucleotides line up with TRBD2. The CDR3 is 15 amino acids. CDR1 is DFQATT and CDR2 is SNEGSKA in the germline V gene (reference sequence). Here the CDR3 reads CSARAGGISTDTQYF. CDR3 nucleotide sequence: TGCAGTGCCAGAGCGGGGGGAATAAGCACAGATACGCAGTATTTT.

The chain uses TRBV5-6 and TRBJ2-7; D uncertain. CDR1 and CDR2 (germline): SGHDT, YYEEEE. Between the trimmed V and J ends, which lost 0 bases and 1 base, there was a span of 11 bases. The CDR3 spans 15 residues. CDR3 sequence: CASSLGDGFSYEQYF. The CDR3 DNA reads TGTGCCAGCAGCTTGGGAGACGGTTTTTCCTACGAGCAGTACTTC.

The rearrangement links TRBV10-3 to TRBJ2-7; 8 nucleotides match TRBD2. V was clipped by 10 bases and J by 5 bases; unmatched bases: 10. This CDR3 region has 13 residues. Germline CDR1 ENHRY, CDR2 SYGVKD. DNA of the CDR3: TGTGCCACGACACTAGCGGTTGGAGACGAGCAGTACTTC. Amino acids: CATTLAVGDEQYF.